The 13 T cell receptor beta chains below come from one sample, sequenced in a study of control samples from healthy donors and cancer patients (dated by TCRdb to between 2020 and 2021). The method behind the library was the immunoSEQ multiplex PCR assay. TCRdb holds this immuneACCESS table with in-frame rearrangements only. Some clones are missing; in checked studies, unresolved V genes explain under half, and the rest has no known cause. The sample contains 100,000 or so clones, about 90% of them found a single time. Jointly, the top ten make up about 2.5% of the sample. The sample was blood. The receptor source for this set is a woman aged 18-35 years in good health.

The chain employs TRBV19 and TRBJ2-5; 12 nucleotides align to TRBD2. With V trimmed by 3 bases and J by 2 bases, 1 base remained unmatched. The CDR3 is made up of 15 amino acids. Germline CDR1 and CDR2: LNHDA and SQIVND (reference sequence). CDR3 region: CASSITSGRQETQYF. The CDR3 bases are TGTGCCAGTAGTATTACTAGCGGGAGGCAAGAGACCCAGTACTTC.

This sequence joins TRBV7-9 and TRBJ2-4; unclear D gene. The CDR3 loop spans 17 amino acids. Germline CDR1 and CDR2: SEHNR and FQNEAQ (reference sequence). The V end was cut by 2 bases, the J end by 0 bases, with 14 bases between. CDR3 sequence (DNA): TGTGCCAGCAGCTTATGGTCCTCCGGATTAGCCAAAAACATTCAGTACTTC. Its protein product is CASSLWSSGLAKNIQYF.

The chain couples TRBV5-6 to TRBJ2-1; TRBD1 matches 8 bases. Germline trimming cut 5 bases from V and 1 base from J; bases unmatched to any gene: 17. This CDR3 region has 19 residues. The V gene's germline CDR1 is SGHDT and CDR2 YYEEEE. The CDR3 sequence: CASSPGTGNRGGSYNEQFF. CDR3 sequence (DNA): TGTGCCAGCAGTCCCGGGACAGGAAATAGAGGTGGATCCTACAATGAGCAGTTCTTC.

The chain couples TRBV27 to TRBJ1-5; 8 positions agree with TRBD1. The V segment lost 4 bases and the J segment 5 bases; nucleotides outside the gene matches: 10. There are 16 residues in the CDR3. Germline V gene sequence: CDR1 MNHEY, CDR2 SMNVEV (reference sequence). For the CDR3, the DNA is TGTGCCAGCAGTTCCTCACAGGGGGAGATTGATCAGCCCCAGCATTTT. It translates to CASSSSQGEIDQPQHF.

The CDR3 loop reads CASSQDLFGGLFYNQPQHF. The CDR3 nucleotides are TGTGCCAGCAGCCAAGATCTTTTCGGGGGTCTGTTCTACAATCAGCCCCAGCATTTT. This chain connects TRBV14 to TRBJ1-5; D is perhaps TRBD1 (5 bases). This CDR3 spans 19 amino acids. Germline-derived CDR1 and CDR2 are SGHDN and FVKESK. V was shortened by 0 bases and J by 3 bases, with 21 bases between the two germline ends.

The V gene is TRBV7-2, the J gene TRBJ1-2; TRBD1 agrees at 10 bases. Per the germline V gene, CDR1 is SGHTA and CDR2 is FQGNSA. Trimming cost V 4 bases and J 7 bases; bases outside gene matches: 3. This CDR3 is built from 13 residues. This chain's CDR3 is CASSSGTGVGYTF. As DNA, the CDR3 is TGTGCCAGCAGCTCAGGGACAGGGGTTGGCTACACCTTC.

The rearrangement uses TRBV7-7 and TRBJ2-1; D perhaps matches TRBD1 (6 bases). The length of the CDR3 is 18 residues. V was shortened by 2 bases and J by 4 bases, with 21 bases between the two germline ends. Germline CDR1 SSHAT, CDR2 FNYEAQ (reference sequence). CDR3 sequence: CASSLLGAGAGEYNEQFF. The CDR3 bases are TGTGCCAGCAGCTTATTAGGGGCCGGGGCAGGGGAATACAATGAGCAGTTCTTC.

The chain uses TRBV11-2 and TRBJ2-1; D possibly corresponds to TRBD2 (6 bases). The germline CDR1 and CDR2 sequences are SGHAT and FQNNGV. The V and J ends lost 5 bases and 6 bases respectively, with 17 bases between them. The CDR3 is 15 amino acids. DNA of the CDR3: TGTGCCAGCAGCCAGCCCTGGACTATCCTCAATGAGCAGTTCTTC. This gives the protein CASSQPWTILNEQFF.

The chain uses TRBV5-4 and TRBJ1-6; D call uncertain. The germline V gene encodes CDR1 SGHNT and CDR2 YYREEE (reference sequence). The V end lost 0 bases, the J end lost 8 bases, and 12 bases lay between the germline ends. The CDR3 covers 15 residues. CDR3 DNA: TGTGCCAGCAGCTTGGGAGTCTTAAGGCATTCACCCCTCCACTTT. This encodes CASSLGVLRHSPLHF.

The rearrangement uses TRBV18 and TRBJ1-4; TRBD1 matches at 8 bases. V gave up 3 bases and J gave up 8 bases; unmatched junction bases: 14. The germline CDR1 and CDR2 sequences are KGHSH and LQKENI. CDR3 size: 17 residues. This CDR3 is CASSPVAGGALSEKLFF. The CDR3 region has the DNA TGTGCCAGCTCACCGGTCGCAGGGGGCGCTCTTTCCGAAAAACTGTTTTTT.

The V gene is TRBV3-1 (or the pseudogene TRBV3-2), the J gene TRBJ2-7; no firm D call. The germline V gene encodes CDR1 LGHDT and CDR2 YNNKEL (reference sequence). Trimming shortened V by 10 bases and J by 6 bases, and 19 bases separated the two germline ends. The CDR3 spans 13 residues. The CDR3 protein is CATQRGLLGEQYF. The CDR3 DNA reads TGTGCCACCCAGCGTGGGCTCCTAGGCGAGCAGTACTTC.

The rearrangement links TRBV28 to TRBJ1-1, with 10 bases aligning to TRBD1. This CDR3 contains 13 residues. CDR1 is MDHEN, CDR2 SYDVKM, per germline. V was clipped by 5 bases and J by 11 bases; unmatched bases: 8. The DNA of the CDR3 is TGTGCCAGCAGTGGGGACAGGGGACGTAGGGCTTTCTTT. Protein sequence: CASSGDRGRRAFF. Full variable domain (rest looked up from reference TRBV28 and TRBJ1-1): DVKVTQSSRYLVKRTGEKVFLECVQDMDHENMFWYRQDPGLGLRLIYFSYDVKMKEKGDIPEGYSVSREKKERFSLILESASTNQTSMYLCASSGDRGRRAFFGQGTRLTVV.

The CDR3 nucleotides read TGTGCCTGGAGTGGCGCAGTAACTAATTCACCCCTCCACTTT. It is translated as CAWSGAVTNSPLHF. The rearrangement links TRBV30 to TRBJ1-6; the D is unclear. Trimming cost V 1 base and J 6 bases, with 10 bases left between them. Germline V gene data show CDR1 as GTSNPN and CDR2 as SVGIG (reference sequence). This CDR3 has 14 residues.